This T cell receptor (beta chain) stems from a study of identical twins. TCRdb re-analysed the 5' RACE reads in MiXCR, keeping a single row per CDR3 protein. This table has about 240,000 distinct CDR3 sequences, roughly 10% appearing once. This clonotype has a count of ten or more. V shed 6 bases and J shed 0 bases, with 15 bases lying between them. The CDR3 sequence is 15 residues long. Per the germline V gene, CDR1 is MNHEY and CDR2 is SMNVEV (reference sequence). The TCR originated in a man aged 50 to 59 in good health. Sequencing input: memory T cells sorted from blood. The chain is built from TRBV27 and TRBJ2-7; possible D gene TRBD1, 6 bases. CDR3 residues: CASSRLGDNSYEQYF. As DNA, the CDR3 is TGTGCCAGCAGCCGCTTAGGGGACAACTCCTACGAGCAGTACTTC.